The following is a T cell receptor beta chain sequence with its context. This sample was included in a study of T cell responses to AZD1222 COVID-19 vaccine. The study pooled second doses at about 4 or about 12 weeks. After removal of 3 bases from V and 6 bases from J, the junction contained 5 bases not matched to a gene. CDR1 is MNHEY, CDR2 SMNVEV, per germline (reference sequence). The CDR3 runs 16 residues. Produced via immunoSEQ multiplex PCR; TCRdb's table is partial and in-frame only. Here the sample spans over 120,000 clones, 80% to 95% being singletons. This TCR was sampled from an adult who received the AZD1222 COVID-19 vaccine. This material consisted of peripheral blood, taken 28 days after the second AZD1222 dose. The rearrangement joins TRBV27 to TRBJ2-2; 12 positions match TRBD2. CDR3 protein: CASSFLAGGPSGELFF. CDR3 nucleotide sequence: TGTGCCAGCAGTTTTCTAGCGGGAGGGCCTTCCGGGGAGCTGTTTTTT.